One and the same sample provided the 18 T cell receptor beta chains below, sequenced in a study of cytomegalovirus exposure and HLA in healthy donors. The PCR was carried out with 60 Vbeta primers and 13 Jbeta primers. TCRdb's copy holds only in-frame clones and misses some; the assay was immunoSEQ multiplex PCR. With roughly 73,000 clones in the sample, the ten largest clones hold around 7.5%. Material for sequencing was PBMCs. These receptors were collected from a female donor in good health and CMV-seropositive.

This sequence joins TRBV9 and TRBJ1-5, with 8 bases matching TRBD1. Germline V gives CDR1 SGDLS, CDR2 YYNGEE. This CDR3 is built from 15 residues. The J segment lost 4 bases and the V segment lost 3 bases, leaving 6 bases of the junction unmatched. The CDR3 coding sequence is TGTGCCAGCAGCGGAGGGGACAGGATAAATCAGCCCCAGCATTTT. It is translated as CASSGGDRINQPQHF.

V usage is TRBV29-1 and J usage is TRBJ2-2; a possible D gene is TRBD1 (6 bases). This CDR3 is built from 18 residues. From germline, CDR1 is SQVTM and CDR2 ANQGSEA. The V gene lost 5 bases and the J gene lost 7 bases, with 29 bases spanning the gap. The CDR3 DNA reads TGCAGCGTTTCCGGGCTTCTGGGGGCTATAGGGACGAGCGGGGAGCTGTTTTTT. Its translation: CSVSGLLGAIGTSGELFF.

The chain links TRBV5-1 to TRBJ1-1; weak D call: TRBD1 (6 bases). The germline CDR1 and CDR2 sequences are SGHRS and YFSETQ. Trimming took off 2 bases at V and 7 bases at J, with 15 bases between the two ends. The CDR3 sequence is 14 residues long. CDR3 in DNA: TGCGCCAGCAGCTTTCGACAGGATCGAGGTGAAGCTTTCTTT. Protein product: CASSFRQDRGEAFF. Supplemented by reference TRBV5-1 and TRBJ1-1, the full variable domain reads KAGVTQTPRYLIKTRGQQVTLSCSPISGHRSVSWYQQTPGQGLQFLFEYFSETQRNKGNFPGRFSGRQFSNSRSEMNVSTLELGDSALYLCASSFRQDRGEAFFGQGTRLTVV.

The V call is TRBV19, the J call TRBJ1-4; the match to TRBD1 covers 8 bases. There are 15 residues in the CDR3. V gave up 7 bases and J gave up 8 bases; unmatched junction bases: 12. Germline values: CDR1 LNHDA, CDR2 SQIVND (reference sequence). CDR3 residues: CASKRTGQFSEKLFF. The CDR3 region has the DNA TGTGCCAGTAAGCGGACAGGGCAGTTCTCGGAAAAACTGTTTTTT.

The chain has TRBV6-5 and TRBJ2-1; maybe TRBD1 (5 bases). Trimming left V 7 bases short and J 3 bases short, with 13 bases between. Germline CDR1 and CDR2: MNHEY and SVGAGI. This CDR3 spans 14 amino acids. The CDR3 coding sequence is TGTGCCAGCAAGTGGGGCCCCAACTACAATGAGCAGTTCTTC. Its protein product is CASKWGPNYNEQFF.

The CDR3 reads CASSIGTGGGYEQYF. The CDR3 DNA follows: TGTGCCAGCAGCATCGGGACAGGGGGGGGGTACGAGCAGTACTTC. The J gene is TRBJ2-7, the V gene TRBV11-2; 11 nucleotides match TRBD1. Germline V gene sequence: CDR1 SGHAT, CDR2 FQNNGV. Trimming removed 5 bases from V and 4 bases from J; junction bases left unmatched: 7. CDR3 length: 15 amino acids.

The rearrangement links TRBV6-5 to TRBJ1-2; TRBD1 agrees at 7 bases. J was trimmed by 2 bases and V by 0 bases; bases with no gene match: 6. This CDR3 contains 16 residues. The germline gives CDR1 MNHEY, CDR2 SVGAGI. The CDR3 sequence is CASSYSRGQRNYGYTF. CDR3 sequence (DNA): TGTGCCAGCAGTTACTCGAGGGGACAGCGAAACTATGGCTACACCTTC.

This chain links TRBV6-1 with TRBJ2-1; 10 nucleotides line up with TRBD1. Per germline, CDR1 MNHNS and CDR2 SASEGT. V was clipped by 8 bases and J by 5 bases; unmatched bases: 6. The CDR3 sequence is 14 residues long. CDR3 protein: CASLRDRGNNEQFF. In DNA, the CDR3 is TGTGCCAGCCTCCGGGACAGGGGCAACAATGAGCAGTTCTTC.

CDR3 sequence (DNA): TGTGCCAGCAGCTTGGGGGCCGACGGCTACACCTTC. This codes for CASSLGADGYTF. The chain joins TRBV7-9 to TRBJ1-2; D may be TRBD1 (6 bases). The germline V gene encodes CDR1 SEHNR and CDR2 FQNEAQ (reference sequence). V was trimmed by 3 bases and J by 8 bases, leaving 10 bases between them. This CDR3 is 12 amino acids long. The whole variable domain, filled in from reference TRBV7-9 and TRBJ1-2, reads DTGVSQNPRHKITKRGQNVTFRCDPISEHNRLYWYRQTLGQGPEFLTYFQNEAQLEKSRLLSDRFSAERPKGSFSTLEIQRTEQGDSAMYLCASSLGADGYTFGSGTRLTVV.

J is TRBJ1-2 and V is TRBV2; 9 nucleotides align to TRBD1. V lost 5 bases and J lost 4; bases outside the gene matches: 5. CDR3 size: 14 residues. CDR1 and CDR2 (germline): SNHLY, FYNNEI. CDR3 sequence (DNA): TGTGCCAGCAGTTGGGACAGGGTGACCTATGGCTACACCTTC. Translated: CASSWDRVTYGYTF. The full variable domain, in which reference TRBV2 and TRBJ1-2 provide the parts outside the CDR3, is EPEVTQTPSHQVTQMGQEVILRCVPISNHLYFYWYRQILGQKVEFLVSFYNNEISEKSEIFDDQFSVERPDGSNFTLKIRSTKLEDSAMYFCASSWDRVTYGYTFGSGTRLTVV.

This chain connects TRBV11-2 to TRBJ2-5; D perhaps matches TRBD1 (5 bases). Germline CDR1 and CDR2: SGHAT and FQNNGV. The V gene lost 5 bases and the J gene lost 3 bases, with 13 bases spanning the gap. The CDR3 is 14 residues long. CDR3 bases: TGTGCCAGCAGCGTCCGAGGACATAAAGAGACCCAGTACTTC. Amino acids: CASSVRGHKETQYF.

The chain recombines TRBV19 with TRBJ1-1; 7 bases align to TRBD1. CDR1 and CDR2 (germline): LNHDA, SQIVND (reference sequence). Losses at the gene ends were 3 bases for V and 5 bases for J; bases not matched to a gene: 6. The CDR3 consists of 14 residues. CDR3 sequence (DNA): TGTGCCAGTAGTATCGGACAGGCGGGGACTGAAGCTTTCTTT. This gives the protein CASSIGQAGTEAFF.

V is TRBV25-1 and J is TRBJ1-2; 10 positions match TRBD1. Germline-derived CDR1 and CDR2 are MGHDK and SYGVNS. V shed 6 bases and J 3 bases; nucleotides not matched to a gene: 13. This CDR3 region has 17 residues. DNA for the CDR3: TGTGCCAGCAGCCACAATGGGGGGACAGGGGAAGACTATGGCTACACCTTC. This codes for CASSHNGGTGEDYGYTF.

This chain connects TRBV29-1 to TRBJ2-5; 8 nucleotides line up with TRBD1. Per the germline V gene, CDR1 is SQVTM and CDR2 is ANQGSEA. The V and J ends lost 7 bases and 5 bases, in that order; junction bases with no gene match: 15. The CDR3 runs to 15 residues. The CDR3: CSAGQGVQMGETQYF. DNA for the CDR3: TGCAGCGCTGGACAGGGCGTTCAAATGGGGGAGACCCAGTACTTC.

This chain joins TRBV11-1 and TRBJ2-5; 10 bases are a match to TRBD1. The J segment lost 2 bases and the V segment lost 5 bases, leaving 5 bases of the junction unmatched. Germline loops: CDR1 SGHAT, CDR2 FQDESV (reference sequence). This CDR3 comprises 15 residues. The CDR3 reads CASSGRDRGQETQYF. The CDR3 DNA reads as TGTGCCAGCAGCGGCCGGGACAGGGGTCAAGAGACCCAGTACTTC.

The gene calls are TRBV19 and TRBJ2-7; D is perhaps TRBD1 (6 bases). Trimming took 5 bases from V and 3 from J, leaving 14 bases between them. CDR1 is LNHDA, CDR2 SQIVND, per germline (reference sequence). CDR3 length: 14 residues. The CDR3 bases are TGTGCCAGTAGTCCTTACAGGGAACACTACGAGCAGTACTTC. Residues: CASSPYREHYEQYF.

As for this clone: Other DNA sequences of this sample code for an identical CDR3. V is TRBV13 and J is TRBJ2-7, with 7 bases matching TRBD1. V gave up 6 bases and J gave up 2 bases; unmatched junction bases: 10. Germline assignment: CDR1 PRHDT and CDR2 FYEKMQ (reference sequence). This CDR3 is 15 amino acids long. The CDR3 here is CASSQSGGATYEQYF. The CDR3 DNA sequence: TGTGCCAGCAGTCAATCAGGGGGAGCCACCTACGAGCAGTACTTC. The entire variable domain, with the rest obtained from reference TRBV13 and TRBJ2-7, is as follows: AAGVIQSPRHLIKEKRETATLKCYPIPRHDTVYWYQQGPGQDPQFLISFYEKMQSDKGSIPDRFSAQQFSDYHSELNMSSLELGDSALYFCASSQSGGATYEQYFGPGTRLTVT.

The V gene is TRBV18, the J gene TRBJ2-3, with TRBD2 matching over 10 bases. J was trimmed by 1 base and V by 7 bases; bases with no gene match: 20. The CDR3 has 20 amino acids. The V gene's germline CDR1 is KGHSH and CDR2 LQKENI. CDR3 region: CASLTRKLAGYDDRTDTQYF. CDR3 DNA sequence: TGTGCCAGCTTAACTAGAAAACTAGCGGGATACGATGATCGCACAGATACGCAGTATTTT.